The 32 T cell receptor beta chains listed next were all sequenced from one sample in a study of OX40 agonist ivuxolimab in advanced cancers. Measured with immunoSEQ multiplex PCR; TCRdb has only the in-frame clones, and not every one. Of roughly 76,000 clones detected, around 84% appear once; the ten largest clones hold under 3%. The starting material was CD4+ or CD8+ T cells sorted from blood, obtained in a trial of the OX40 agonist ivuxolimab. The receptors come from an adult with an advanced solid tumor such as melanoma, head and neck, liver or kidney cancer.

A few counts support this clone. The CDR3 bases are TGCGCCAGCAGCTTGGGACTGATGAACACTGAAGCTTTCTTT. Its protein is CASSLGLMNTEAFF. The chain links TRBV5-1 to TRBJ1-1; D unclear. Germline CDR1 reads SGHRS; CDR2 reads YFSETQ. With 0 bases removed from V and 0 bases from J, the gap between germline ends came to 6 bases. This CDR3 has 14 residues.

The genes are TRBV7-2 and TRBJ2-3; 10 bases map to TRBD1. Germline V gene data show CDR1 as SGHTA and CDR2 as FQGNSA. Trimming took 3 bases from V and 5 from J; bases not matched to a gene: 8. The CDR3 sequence is 16 residues long. The CDR3 DNA sequence: TGTGCCAGCAGCTTTGGCGGGACAGGGGTGGGAGATACGCAGTATTTT. Its protein is CASSFGGTGVGDTQYF.

This chain links TRBV5-6 with TRBJ2-7, with 10 bases identical to TRBD1. This CDR3 region has 15 residues. Per germline, CDR1 SGHDT and CDR2 YYEEEE. V trimming: 3 bases; J trimming: 2 bases; junction bases outside the gene matches: 5. The CDR3 DNA is TGTGCCAGCAGCTGGGGGACAGGGGTAACCTACGAGCAGTACTTC. It encodes CASSWGTGVTYEQYF.

This clone came up a few times. This sequence joins TRBV18 and TRBJ2-5; the match to TRBD2 covers 8 bases. The V gene's germline CDR1 is KGHSH and CDR2 LQKENI. This CDR3 has 14 amino acids. The J segment lost 2 bases and the V segment lost 4 bases, leaving 3 bases of the junction unmatched. This CDR3 reads CASSRGLAQETQYF. DNA for the CDR3: TGTGCCAGCTCACGCGGACTAGCACAAGAGACCCAGTACTTC.

As DNA, the CDR3 is TGTGCCAGCAGCGTAGGGTTAACCGGAAACACCATATATTTT. Its translation is CASSVGLTGNTIYF. The chain couples TRBV9 to TRBJ1-3; no clear D gene. In germline, CDR1 is SGDLS, CDR2 YYNGEE. Trimming cost V 0 bases and J 4 bases, with 8 bases left between them. This CDR3 contains 14 residues.

The rearrangement uses TRBV28 and TRBJ1-4; the D is unclear. From germline, CDR1 is MDHEN and CDR2 SYDVKM. Trimming stripped 4 bases from V and 7 bases from J, with 13 bases between. The CDR3 extends over 14 amino acids. The CDR3 coding sequence is TGTGCCAGCAGTTCTCCGAACTTGGGTGAAAAACTGTTTTTT. This translates into CASSSPNLGEKLFF.

V is TRBV28 and J is TRBJ2-5; the match to TRBD2 covers 12 bases. The CDR3 consists of 17 residues. Germline loops: CDR1 MDHEN, CDR2 SYDVKM. The J segment lost 5 bases and the V segment lost 3 bases, leaving 10 bases of the junction unmatched. The CDR3 region has the DNA TGTGCCAGCAGTTTGCCTAGCGGGGGGGCCGCGGGGGAGACCCAGTACTTC. Translated, it gives CASSLPSGGAAGETQYF.

The gene calls are TRBV18 and TRBJ2-1; D may be TRBD1 (5 bases). The V end lost 5 bases, the J end lost 7 bases, and 18 bases lay between the germline ends. This CDR3 has 15 residues. Germline values: CDR1 KGHSH, CDR2 LQKENI. The CDR3 coding sequence is TGTGCCAGCTCAAACAGGTCTGCCTTTTCTAATGAGCAGTTCTTC. It specifies CASSNRSAFSNEQFF.

The rearrangement joins TRBV5-8 to TRBJ2-3, with D possibly being TRBD2 (6 bases). V dropped 5 bases and J dropped 2 bases, with 12 bases sitting between them. This CDR3 has 14 residues. The germline V gene encodes CDR1 SGHTS and CDR2 YDEGEE. CDR3 in DNA: TGTGCCAGCAGGCGGGACTCCAACACAGATACGCAGTATTTT. Protein sequence: CASRRDSNTDTQYF.

The chain combines TRBV29-1 with TRBJ1-2; 8 positions agree with TRBD1. The CDR3 totals 11 residues. Germline CDR1 is SQVTM and CDR2 is ANQGSEA. The V gene end was trimmed by 6 bases and the J gene end by 7 bases; junction bases not matched to a gene: 4. In nucleotides, the CDR3 is TGCAGCGTGTCAGGGGGCTTTGGCTACACCTTC. Amino acid sequence: CSVSGGFGYTF.

The gene calls are TRBV4-2 and TRBJ2-2; 13 bases match TRBD2. CDR1 is LGHNA and CDR2 is YNFKEQ in the germline V gene. This CDR3 has 19 amino acids. The ends lost 1 base at V and 4 bases at J; junction bases unmatched: 9. CDR3 residues: CASSQGAGGLAGTTGELFF. For the CDR3, the DNA is TGTGCCAGCAGCCAAGGGGCAGGGGGACTAGCGGGGACCACCGGGGAGCTGTTTTTT.

This chain links TRBV5-1 with TRBJ2-5, with a possible D match to TRBD1 (6 bases). This CDR3 region has 16 residues. The V end lost 3 bases, the J end lost 5 bases, and 20 bases lay between the germline ends. Germline-derived CDR1 and CDR2 are SGHRS and YFSETQ. CDR3 bases: TGCGCCAGCAGCTCCTCGCCCGGGACAACCAGGGAGACCCAGTACTTC. Translating it yields CASSSSPGTTRETQYF. The whole variable domain, filled in from reference TRBV5-1 and TRBJ2-5, reads KAGVTQTPRYLIKTRGQQVTLSCSPISGHRSVSWYQQTPGQGLQFLFEYFSETQRNKGNFPGRFSGRQFSNSRSEMNVSTLELGDSALYLCASSSSPGTTRETQYFGPGTRLLVL.

This clone appeared once. The CDR3 loop is CASSLGGISAYEQYF. DNA for the CDR3: TGTGCCAGCAGCTTAGGAGGGATATCCGCCTACGAGCAGTACTTC. The rearrangement links TRBV7-8 to TRBJ2-7; D perhaps matches TRBD2 (5 bases). This CDR3 has 15 amino acids. Germline values: CDR1 SGHVS, CDR2 FQNEAQ. Trimming cost V 1 base and J 2 bases, with 12 bases left between them.

On this clone: The sample carries other DNA sequences with the same CDR3. J is TRBJ2-3 and V is TRBV7-7, with 8 bases aligning to TRBD1. CDR3 length: 13 residues. CDR1 SSHAT and CDR2 FNYEAQ come from the germline V gene (reference sequence). V was pared by 5 bases and J by 6 bases, with 4 bases of the junction left unmatched. The DNA of the CDR3 is TGTGCCAGCAGCCCAGACAGGGGTGATACGCAGTATTTT. Protein sequence: CASSPDRGDTQYF.

V is TRBV7-9 and J is TRBJ2-7; D assignment may be TRBD1 or TRBD2 (5 bases each). Germline loops: CDR1 SEHNR, CDR2 FQNEAQ (reference sequence). The length of the CDR3 is 16 residues. Deletions cut 1 base from V and 0 bases from J, with 13 bases between. In DNA, the CDR3 is TGTGCCAGCAGCTTAGATCGGAAGGGGACCTCCTACGAGCAGTACGTC. Translation: CASSLDRKGTSYEQYV.

V is TRBV6-1 and J is TRBJ2-5; D gene unclear. CDR3 size: 13 residues. Germline CDR1 and CDR2: MNHNS and SASEGT. The V gene lost 11 bases and the J gene lost 1 base, with 14 bases spanning the gap. CDR3 nucleotides: TGTGCCGCGCGCGCCAGGCGCCAAGAGACCCAGTACTTC. This sequence encodes CAARARRQETQYF.

CDR3 nucleotides: TGTGCCAGCAGTGGGGTCAGTTTGCCCCCCAAAAACATTCAGTACTTC. As protein: CASSGVSLPPKNIQYF. The chain is built from TRBV2 and TRBJ2-4; D gene unclear. Germline CDR1 SNHLY, CDR2 FYNNEI. The germline V and J ends were trimmed by 4 bases and 2 bases, with 15 bases remaining between them. The CDR3 has 16 residues.

Comment on this clone: The sample holds other DNA sequences that translate to the same CDR3. The chain couples TRBV10-3 to TRBJ1-5; D is undetermined. The ends were cut back, 0 bases at V and 3 bases at J, with 6 bases in the middle. Per the germline V gene, CDR1 is ENHRY and CDR2 is SYGVKD. The CDR3 totals 14 residues. The CDR3 nucleotides are TGTGCCATCAGTGAGTCGGGATACAATCAGCCCCAGCATTTT. Its protein is CAISESGYNQPQHF.

The chain has TRBV18 and TRBJ1-4; unclear D gene. CDR3 size: 13 residues. The germline V gene encodes CDR1 KGHSH and CDR2 LQKENI. The V end was cut by 3 bases, the J end by 6 bases, with 8 bases between. CDR3 coding DNA: TGTGCCAGCTCACCGGCGCGGTATGAAAAACTGTTTTTT. Encoded protein: CASSPARYEKLFF.

The chain uses TRBV28 and TRBJ1-2; D perhaps matches TRBD1 (6 bases). Germline assignment: CDR1 MDHEN and CDR2 SYDVKM. This CDR3 has 15 amino acids. V shed 1 base and J shed 7 bases, with 16 bases lying between them. CDR3 protein: CASSLSLGQPLGYTF. The CDR3 region has the DNA TGTGCCAGCAGTTTATCTCTCGGACAGCCCCTTGGCTACACCTTC.

The gene calls are TRBV9 and TRBJ2-3; no definite D call. V lost 3 bases to trimming and J lost 2 bases, with 1 base between them. The CDR3 covers 11 residues. The V gene's germline CDR1 is SGDLS and CDR2 YYNGEE. The chain's CDR3 is CASSATDTQYF. The CDR3 coding sequence is TGTGCCAGCAGCGCCACAGATACGCAGTATTTT.

This clone was found a few times. V is TRBV5-1 and J is TRBJ1-3; 9 nucleotides line up with TRBD1. Germline trimming cut 4 bases from V and 7 bases from J; bases unmatched to any gene: 6. The CDR3 consists of 14 residues. Germline CDR1 SGHRS, CDR2 YFSETQ. The CDR3: CASSGTGSGNTIYF. The DNA for the CDR3 is TGCGCCAGCAGCGGGACAGGGTCGGGCAACACCATATATTTT. Combining the CDR3 with reference TRBV5-1 and TRBJ1-3 gives the whole variable domain KAGVTQTPRYLIKTRGQQVTLSCSPISGHRSVSWYQQTPGQGLQFLFEYFSETQRNKGNFPGRFSGRQFSNSRSEMNVSTLELGDSALYLCASSGTGSGNTIYFGEGSWLTVV.

The V gene is TRBV7-7, the J gene TRBJ2-7; D may match TRBD1 or TRBD2 (6 bases each). Trimming cost V 2 bases and J 5 bases, with 16 bases left between them. This CDR3 region has 15 residues. From germline, CDR1 is SSHAT and CDR2 FNYEAQ (reference sequence). The CDR3 here is CASSLIGWGADEQYF. CDR3 DNA: TGTGCCAGCAGCTTAATCGGCTGGGGGGCCGACGAGCAGTACTTC.

Turning to this clone: The same CDR3 arises from other DNA sequences in this sample as well. The chain links TRBV18 to TRBJ2-7; 9 nucleotides line up with TRBD1. This CDR3 contains 13 residues. V lost 3 bases and J lost 4; bases outside the gene matches: 1. The germline gives CDR1 KGHSH, CDR2 LQKENI. The CDR3 DNA reads TGTGCCAGCTCACCGGGGACAGGGTACGAGCAGTACGTC. Its protein product is CASSPGTGYEQYV.

V usage is TRBV6-6 and J usage is TRBJ1-1; D not resolved. The germline V gene has CDR1 MNHNY and CDR2 SVGAGI (reference sequence). Trimming stripped 7 bases from V and 6 bases from J, with 15 bases between. The CDR3 sequence is 13 residues long. The CDR3 nucleotides are TGTGCCAGCACAAACGAACATGAGTCTGAAGCTTTCTTT. Residues: CASTNEHESEAFF.

The V call is TRBV7-2, the J call TRBJ2-7, with TRBD2 matching over 11 bases. With 4 bases clipped from V and 3 bases from J, the junction kept 11 bases outside the gene matches. The CDR3 loop spans 17 amino acids. The germline V gene encodes CDR1 SGHTA and CDR2 FQGNSA. The CDR3, as DNA: TGTGCCAGCAGCTCCCCGGGGACTAGCGGCCGAAACTACGAGCAGTACTTC. It encodes CASSSPGTSGRNYEQYF.

The gene calls are TRBV21-1 and TRBJ2-7; no DNA check was done on the table's D call, TRBD1. TRBV21-1 is flagged as a pseudogene. CDR3 length equals 16 residues. Here the CDR3 DNA reads TGTGCCAGCAGCGGACGACGGGGGACAGGTGGTACCGAGCAGTACTTC. Translation gives CASSGRRGTGGTEQYF.

The chain employs TRBV10-3 and TRBJ2-1, with 14 bases aligning to TRBD2. CDR3 length: 14 residues. V was clipped by 5 bases and J by 8 bases; unmatched bases: 2. The germline CDR1 and CDR2 sequences are ENHRY and SYGVKD. The CDR3: CAISLGLAGDEQFF. DNA for the CDR3: TGTGCCATCAGTCTGGGACTAGCGGGGGATGAGCAGTTCTTC.

This clone has a handful of counts. V usage is TRBV6-5 and J usage is TRBJ2-5; 7 positions agree with TRBD2. Per the germline V gene, CDR1 is MNHEY and CDR2 is SVGAGI. The junction had 14 bases not matched to a gene; V was cut back by 0 bases and J by 13 bases. The CDR3 is 15 residues long. The CDR3, as DNA: TGTGCCAGCAGTTACTCGGCTAGCGGCAGTTTAGAGGGGTACTTC. Residues: CASSYSASGSLEGYF.

The V and J genes are TRBV7-6 and TRBJ2-1, with a weak D call TRBD1 (6 bases). The V end was cut by 0 bases, the J end by 2 bases, with 14 bases between. This CDR3 has 17 residues. Germline values: CDR1 SGHVS, CDR2 FNYEAQ. CDR3 sequence reads: CASSLARQAGPYNEQFF. The CDR3 nucleotides are TGTGCCAGCAGCTTAGCGCGACAGGCCGGCCCCTACAATGAGCAGTTCTTC.

To note about this clone: This specimen includes other DNA sequences encoding the same CDR3. The chain carries TRBV4-2 and TRBJ2-2; possibly TRBD1 or TRBD2 for D (5 bases each). V dropped 3 bases and J dropped 2 bases, with 13 bases sitting between them. The CDR3 has 16 amino acids. Germline V gene lookup returns CDR1 LGHNA and CDR2 YNFKEQ. This chain's CDR3 is CASSQEAGQNTGELFF. The CDR3 DNA reads as TGTGCCAGCAGCCAGGAGGCCGGACAAAACACCGGGGAGCTGTTTTTT.

The chain has TRBV13 and TRBJ2-7; TRBD2 might be the D (5 bases). This CDR3 is built from 17 residues. Germline V gene sequence: CDR1 PRHDT, CDR2 FYEKMQ (reference sequence). Trimming pared 5 bases from V and 2 bases from J, leaving 22 bases between. The CDR3: CASSTGLSGTGPYEQYV. Written as DNA, the CDR3 is TGTGCCAGCAGCACGGGATTGAGTGGCACCGGGCCCTACGAGCAGTACGTC.